A single TCR beta chain is shown here with its context. This table comes from immunoSEQ multiplex PCR, and its TCRdb copy is limited to in-frame clones, with some not included. The data show some 150,000 clones, with 75% to 90% seen just once and less than 4.5% held by the top ten. V was pared by 3 bases and J by 6 bases, with 11 bases between. In germline, CDR1 is KGHSH, CDR2 LQKENI. The CDR3 loop spans 13 amino acids. This sample was taken from a study of blood T cell repertoires in COVID-19. The chain couples TRBV18 to TRBJ1-1; the D is unclear. The sample consisted of peripheral blood. This TCR was sampled from a woman at least 80 years old with acute or convalescent COVID-19. CDR3 loop: CASSPSARAEAFF. In nucleotides, the CDR3 is TGTGCCAGCTCACCTAGTGCGAGAGCTGAAGCTTTCTTT.